This T cell receptor beta chain was found in a study of blood T cells in healthy people across ages. Primed by a sample-barcoded 5' primer and a J-beta primer mix, a second PCR proceeded for about 6 to 11 cycles. Template switching added a 12-random-nucleotide identifier to every cDNA molecule. TCRdb re-called the 5' RACE reads through MiXCR, storing one row per CDR3 protein. The repertoire holds roughly 730,000 distinct CDR3 sequences, just over 55% seen once, with 20% to 30% in the top ten. This CDR3 spans 13 amino acids. Trimming took 4 bases from V and 4 from J, leaving 11 bases between them. Per germline, CDR1 LGHNA and CDR2 YSLEER. Peripheral blood, 9.5 to 10 milliliters per donor, was collected.

The chain is built from TRBV4-3 and TRBJ2-7, with D possibly matching TRBD2 (6 bases). Sequencing was done on a sample of blood. This receptor was taken from a man aged 35 to 55 in good health. CDR3 in amino acids: CASSPDGGYEQYF. The CDR3 DNA reads TGCGCCAGCAGCCCAGACGGGGGTTACGAGCAGTACTTC.